The T cell receptor (beta chain) under discussion was sequenced for a study of regulatory T cells in long-lasting Graves disease (dated by TCRdb to about 2021). Concerning the study at large: In the newly diagnosed Graves' disease group, patients had been taking antithyroid drugs for less than 3 months. Patients with persistent Graves' disease were compared with patients with newly diagnosed Graves' disease using TCR sequencing and RNA sequencing of peripheral blood. TCR sequencing covered around 13 persistent and some 20 newly diagnosed Graves' disease patients, some 33 samples in total. The study was conducted in China and was registered as a clinical trial. Overall study results and their limits: Persistent Graves' disease patients showed lower TCR Shannon entropy and fewer highly expanded clones than newly diagnosed patients, suggesting clonal expansion. The authors acknowledged the small sample size as a limitation that may reduce accuracy. Only peripheral blood was studied, because thyroid tissue, the primary lesion, was inaccessible. Sequencing and analysis were restricted to the TCR beta chain. More public clonotypes were shared among persistent patients (roughly 3,000) than among newly diagnosed patients (under 1,000). Persistent disease showed preferential use of TRBV28, TRBJ1-2 and TRBJ2-5, whereas newly diagnosed disease favored TRBV20-1 and TRBJ2-1.

Library prep was done by multiplex PCR. TCRdb records Illumina HiSeq 4000 as the sequencer. CDR3 regions were amplified by Arm-PCR with iRepertoire HTBI primers to construct TCR beta libraries. Gel purification was performed on PCR products prior to sequencing. On the authors' methods: Across samples, around 62 TRBV and approximately 15 TRBJ segments were identified and used for gene usage analysis of CDR3 amino acid clonotypes. Filtered high-quality paired reads were merged into contigs using COPE and FqMerger. BLAST was used to align contigs to IMGT TRBV, TRBD and TRBJ reference genes, with CDR3 defined following IMGT. Any clonotype with a frequency above 0.1% was classified as a highly expanded clone. Repertoire diversity was measured by Shannon entropy, and V-J evenness by the Gini coefficient. A clonotype was considered public if more than one individual shared it. Using fastp trimming at Q25 and MiXCR clonotype assembly, TCRdb reanalyzed the public sequencing data and kept in-frame beta chains. Here each entry gathers all rows of one CDR3 protein and keeps the most common genes and DNA. The V and J calls here are based on TCRdb, not the publication. Here the sample has over 500,000 distinct CDR3 sequences; about 16% occur a single time. Around 13% of the sample is taken by the ten largest.

This clonotype was found a few times. Its antigen is unknown. There are no base qualities to consult, and no much larger clone falls within one base. Per the publication, the time point label means: newly diagnosed GD, antithyroid drugs for less than 3 months. RNA was extracted from PBMCs in TRIzol for both TCR sequencing and RNA sequencing. The diagnosis of Graves' disease followed American Thyroid Association guidelines. Patients were recruited from an endocrinology department in Xi'an, China. Each patient gave 7.5 to 10 milliliters of peripheral blood, collected in an EDTA anticoagulant tube. Ficoll Paque Plus density gradient separation was used to isolate PBMCs, and no further T cell sorting was performed. An Agilent 2100 Bioanalyzer and agarose gel were used to check RNA quality, and a NanoDrop 2000 was used to measure RNA concentration. There are 16 amino acids in the CDR3, from cysteine to phenylalanine inclusive. The entry retains the CDR3 DNA only, 48 bases that are in frame from base 1. CDR1 and CDR2 are read off the germline V gene (reference sequence) as DFQATT and SNEGSKA. V trim: 0 bases; J trim: 6 bases; unmatched bases: 10.

The same data also contributed to another study, on T cells in Graves' hyperthyroidism and ophthalmopathy. The second study reports: Stable Graves' hyperthyroidism was defined as the absence of progression to ophthalmopathy over 18 months of follow-up. Hyperthyroidism patients were newly diagnosed, with disease duration under 2 months, and aged 18 to 65 years. Patients with uncontrolled infections, other autoimmune diseases, pregnancy or lactation were excluded. Diagnoses were based on clinical symptoms, serum thyroxine and TRAb, thyroid ultrasound and orbital computed tomography. For the first round of RT-PCR on the TCR CDR3, the HTBI primer set was used together with the Qiagen OneStep RT-PCR kit. Most expanded thyroid clonotypes (frequency above 0.001) were also detected in blood, suggesting blood repertoires may reflect thyroid immune responses. A model built on a 13 V-J signature distinguished ophthalmopathy from stable hyperthyroidism, reaching 87.88% sensitivity and around 81% specificity in cross-validation and 80%/75% in testing. In validation, the model predicted progression to ophthalmopathy a median of roughly 6.5 months before onset, with approximately 70% sensitivity and about 72% specificity. To identify TCR V-J signatures that set the groups apart, the researchers used a discovery cohort of 100 patients, made up of fewer than 50 with Graves' ophthalmopathy and 57 with stable Graves' hyperthyroidism. An independent validation cohort of about 20 hyperthyroidism patients and roughly 16 patients who later progressed to ophthalmopathy tested prospective prediction of ophthalmopathy. The roughly 100 discovery patients were randomly divided into training and test sets at a 7:3 ratio. The study also compared thyroid tissue and blood T-cell repertoires from more than five Graves' hyperthyroidism patients. Following sampling, methimazole starting at 30 mg daily was given to hyperthyroidism patients, and high-dose intravenous methylprednisolone was given to ophthalmopathy patients. The libraries were constructed in a second round of multiplex PCR and then size-selected and purified. Libraries were sequenced paired-end with 100 bp reads on an Illumina HiSeq2000. Raw data were processed with SOAPnuke, discarding reads with adapters, uncalled bases, mean Phred below 15, or no exact constant-primer or identifier match. COPE v1.2.5 was used to merge high-quality paired reads, and clonotypes were defined as unique nucleotide sequences. MiTCR v1.1 was used to align the clonotypes against IMGT TRBV, TRBD and TRBJ reference segments. Only V-J combinations with frequency above 0.0001, covering about 99% of repertoires, were analysed. A TCS score was defined as the ratio of F50 (clonal expansion) to E x V (chaos), with BLOSUM62-based TCRdist applied between CDR3 peptides within each V-J. Welch's t-statistics and random forest reduced approximately 520 V-J features to 13, which were used in a naive Bayes classifier (R e1071). No statistical method was used to set the sample size in advance, and investigators knew the group allocation. TCR Vbeta CDR3 sequencing of 130 to 150 peripheral blood samples (fewer than 45 ophthalmopathy, 75 to 85 hyperthyroidism and approximately 17 progressor patients) is reported in the paper.

The source is a man aged 18 to 29 with Graves disease. Donor details come from another sample of the same person, matched by shared clones. In this chain, TRBV20-1 is recombined with TRBJ2-7, with 11 bases matching TRBD2. This material consisted of peripheral blood mononuclear cells (PBMCs), taken at new diagnosis, from a patient treated with antithyroid drugs. The CDR3 region has the sequence CSARDREGLAGGEQYF. The nucleotides read TGCAGTGCTAGAGATCGAGAAGGGCTAGCGGGAGGCGAGCAGTACTTC.